Sequencing of this T cell receptor beta chain was carried out in a study of spatial heterogeneity in lung cancer. Study background: There were, on average, more than nine raw-read appearances for each unique TCR and UMI combination.

Individually, TCR cDNA molecules were each labelled with a unique molecular identifier. TCRdb called the 5' RACE reads again in MiXCR, with one record for every CDR3 protein. There are under 75,000 distinct CDR3 sequences in the sample; 13% occur only once, and about 7.1% lies in the top ten. Time point: sample taken at primary tumor resection. From tumor, nontumor lung or frozen PBMC, whole RNA was taken unsorted for sequencing. The CDR3 runs 17 residues. V shed 6 bases and J 4 bases; nucleotides not matched to a gene: 19. Germline V gene lookup returns CDR1 DFQATT and CDR2 SNEGSKA (reference sequence). This clonotype came up a few times.

This TCR was sampled from a male donor with early-stage non-small cell lung cancer. This specimen consisted of PBMCs, obtained at surgery. The chain carries TRBV20-1 and TRBJ2-5; 8 bases fit TRBD2. The CDR3 sequence is CSARRGSAGTRRETQYF. Written as DNA, the CDR3 is TGCAGTGCAAGAAGGGGGTCAGCCGGGACTAGAAGAGAGACCCAGTACTTC.